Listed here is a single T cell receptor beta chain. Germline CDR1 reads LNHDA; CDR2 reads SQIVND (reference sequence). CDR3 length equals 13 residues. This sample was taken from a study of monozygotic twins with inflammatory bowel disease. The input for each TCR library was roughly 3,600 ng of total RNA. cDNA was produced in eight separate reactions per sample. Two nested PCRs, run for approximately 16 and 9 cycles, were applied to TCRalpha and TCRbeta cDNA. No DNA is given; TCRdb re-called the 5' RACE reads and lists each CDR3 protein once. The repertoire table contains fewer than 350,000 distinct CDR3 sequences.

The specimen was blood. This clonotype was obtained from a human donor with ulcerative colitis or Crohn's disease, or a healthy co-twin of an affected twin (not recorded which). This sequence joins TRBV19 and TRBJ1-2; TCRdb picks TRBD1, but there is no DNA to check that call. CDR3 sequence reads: CASSSAQGFGYTF. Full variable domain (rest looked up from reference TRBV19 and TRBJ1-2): DGGITQSPKYLFRKEGQNVTLSCEQNLNHDAMYWYRQDPGQGLRLIYYSQIVNDFQKGDIAEGYSVSREKKESFPLTVTSAQKNPTAFYLCASSSAQGFGYTFGSGTRLTVV.